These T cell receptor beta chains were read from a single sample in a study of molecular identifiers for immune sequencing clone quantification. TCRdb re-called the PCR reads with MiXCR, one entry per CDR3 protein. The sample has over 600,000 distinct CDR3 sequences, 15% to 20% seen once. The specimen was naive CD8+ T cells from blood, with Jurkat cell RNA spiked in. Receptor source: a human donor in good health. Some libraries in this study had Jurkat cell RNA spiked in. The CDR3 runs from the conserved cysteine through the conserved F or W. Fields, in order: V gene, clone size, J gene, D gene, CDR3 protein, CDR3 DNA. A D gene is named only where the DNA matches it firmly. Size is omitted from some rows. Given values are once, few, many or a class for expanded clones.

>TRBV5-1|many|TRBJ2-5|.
CASSLSQWGQETQYF
TGCGCCAGCAGCTTGTCACAGTGGGGCCAAGAGACCCAGTACTTC
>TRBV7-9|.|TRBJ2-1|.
CASSPNWNEQFF
TGTGCCAGCAGCCCCAATTGGAATGAGCAGTTCTTC
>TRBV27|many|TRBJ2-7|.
CASSLAFSSYEQYF
TGTGCCAGCAGTTTAGCGTTTAGCTCCTACGAGCAGTACTTC
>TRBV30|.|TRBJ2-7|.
CAWSLVRGVSYEQYF
TGTGCCTGGAGCCTAGTTCGCGGGGTTTCCTACGAGCAGTACTTC
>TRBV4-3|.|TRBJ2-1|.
CASAKIAGSSYNEQFF
TGCGCCTCCGCCAAGATAGCCGGGAGCTCCTACAATGAGCAGTTCTTC
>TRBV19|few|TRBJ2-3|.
CASSVGGSRTDTQYF
TGTGCCAGTAGTGTTGGGGGGAGCCGCACAGATACGCAGTATTTT
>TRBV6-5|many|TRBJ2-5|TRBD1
CASSYSRTGETQYF
TGTGCCAGCAGTTACTCGCGGACAGGAGAGACCCAGTACTTC
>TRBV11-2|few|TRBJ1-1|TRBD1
CASSTSQGGRTEAFF
TGTGCCAGCAGCACTTCCCAGGGGGGGAGGACTGAAGCTTTCTTT
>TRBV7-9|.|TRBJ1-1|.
CASSWWGYGGWAEAFF
TGTGCCAGCAGCTGGTGGGGATACGGCGGCTGGGCTGAAGCTTTCTTT
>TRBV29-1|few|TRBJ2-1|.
CSVELRSTYNEQFF
TGCAGCGTTGAACTCCGTTCGACCTACAATGAGCAGTTCTTC
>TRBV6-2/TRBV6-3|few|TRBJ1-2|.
CASSLRAYVYGYTF
TGTGCCAGCAGTCTCCGGGCCTACGTCTATGGCTACACCTTC
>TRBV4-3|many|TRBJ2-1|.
CASSQERDEYNEQFF
TGCGCCAGCAGCCAAGAACGGGACGAGTACAATGAGCAGTTCTTC
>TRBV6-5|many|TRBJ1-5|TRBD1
CASSPLTGVRYGNQPQHF
TGTGCCAGCAGTCCGTTGACAGGGGTTCGATACGGCAATCAGCCCCAGCATTTT
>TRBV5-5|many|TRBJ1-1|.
CASSPALLGFLNTGAFF
TGTGCCAGCAGCCCGGCGCTCCTGGGATTTCTGAACACTGGCGCTTTCTTT
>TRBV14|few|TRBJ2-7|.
CASSQDSGPRSSYEQYF
TGTGCCAGCAGCCAAGATAGTGGGCCGAGAAGCTCCTACGAGCAGTACTTC
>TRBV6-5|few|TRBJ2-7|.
CASSLVWAGAATLIPYEQYF
TGTGCCAGCAGCCTCGTTTGGGCGGGGGCGGCCACCTTAATCCCCTACGAGCAGTACTTC
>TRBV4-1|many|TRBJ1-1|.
CASSQGFGVAEAFF
TGCGCCAGCAGCCAAGGGTTTGGTGTCGCTGAAGCTTTCTTT